The subject of this entry is one T cell receptor (beta chain). It lacks a known antigen. It has no much larger one-base neighbor in the sample; base qualities were not kept. The data were obtained in a study of response to subunit inactivated influenza vaccine (dated by TCRdb to between 2017 and 2018). Broadly, across the study: Deep quantitative T cell receptor repertoire profiling was used in the study to track responses to a trivalent subunit inactivated influenza vaccine.

Summary of the overall study and its limitations: The authors proposed that each seasonal influenza vaccination may bring in only a limited number of new T cells.

The CDR3 goes from the cysteine to the phenylalanine over 15 residues. The entry retains the CDR3 DNA only, 45 bases that are in frame from base 1. The germline V gene yields SGDLS for CDR1 and YYNGEE for CDR2. Unmatched junction bases come to 10, with V trimmed by 2 bases and J by 6 bases. Libraries were made using RT-PCR. TCRdb names Illumina HiSeq 2500 as the instrument used. The public reads were run again by TCRdb, first through fastp at Q25 and then through MiXCR, and only productive beta chains were kept. One record per CDR3 amino acid sequence lists the most common genes and DNA. The sample includes roughly 700,000 distinct CDR3 sequences, with approximately 15% observed a single time. The ten largest account for 5.5% to 8% of the sample.

The specimen was PBMCs from blood, collected 14 to 15 days before vaccination. The sequence derives from a man aged 45-60 years who received an inactivated influenza vaccine. Donor details come from another sample of the same person, matched by shared clones. The chain joins TRBV9 to TRBJ1-1; 7 central nucleotides agree with TRBD1. The CDR3 here reads CASSVRSGGVAEAFF. The DNA is TGTGCCAGCAGCGTCCGCTCAGGGGGAGTCGCTGAAGCTTTCTTT.